A single sample gave rise to the 18 T cell receptor beta chains below, sequenced in a study of cytomegalovirus exposure and HLA in healthy donors. The PCR employed 60 Vbeta primers together with 13 Jbeta primers. Only in-frame clones appear in the TCRdb table, and some are missing; sequencing was by immunoSEQ multiplex PCR. The table has roughly 200,000 clones, 75% to 90% seen once. The sequenced sample consisted of PBMCs. These receptors were collected from a man aged 30-40 years in good health and CMV-seronegative.

This chain links TRBV18 with TRBJ1-2, with TRBD1 matching 7 bases. CDR3 size: 16 residues. The V gene end was trimmed by 3 bases and the J gene end by 4 bases; junction bases not matched to a gene: 11. CDR1 KGHSH and CDR2 LQKENI come from the germline V gene. CDR3 in DNA: TGTGCCAGCTCACCCCAGGGACAGCCGTTCGGCTATGGCTACACCTTC. Translation gives CASSPQGQPFGYGYTF.

V usage is TRBV6-5 and J usage is TRBJ1-1; D might be TRBD1 (6 bases). The V gene's germline CDR1 is MNHEY and CDR2 SVGAGI. V dropped 0 bases and J dropped 1 base, with 9 bases sitting between them. This CDR3 region has 15 residues. The CDR3 nucleotides read TGTGCCAGCAGTTACTCGGGCAGGGGGAACACTGAAGCTTTCTTT. This encodes CASSYSGRGNTEAFF.

The chain recombines TRBV28 with TRBJ2-7, with 9 positions matching TRBD2. V was clipped by 6 bases and J by 3 bases; unmatched bases: 15. The germline gives CDR1 MDHEN, CDR2 SYDVKM. The CDR3 extends over 17 amino acids. The CDR3 region has the DNA TGTGCCAGCAGCCCCCCCTTCTCGCTAGCGGGGATCTACGAGCAGTACTTC. This sequence encodes CASSPPFSLAGIYEQYF.

This clone was detected once. This chain joins TRBV9 and TRBJ1-1, with a weak D call TRBD1 (6 bases). Trimming took 5 bases from V and 1 from J, leaving 9 bases between them. The CDR3 sequence is 13 residues long. Germline assignment: CDR1 SGDLS and CDR2 YYNGEE. The CDR3 bases are TGTGCCAGCAGACGGGGACAGAACACTGAAGCTTTCTTT. Encoded protein: CASRRGQNTEAFF.

This chain links TRBV11-1 with TRBJ1-2; weak D call: TRBD1 (5 bases). The CDR3 totals 12 residues. Germline lookup yields CDR1 SGHAT and CDR2 FQDESV (reference sequence). Trimming shortened V by 3 bases and J by 8 bases, and 10 bases separated the two germline ends. The chain's CDR3 is CASSLEGAGYTF. DNA for the CDR3: TGTGCCAGCAGCTTGGAAGGGGCGGGCTACACCTTC.

The rearrangement uses TRBV5-4 and TRBJ2-6; 7 nucleotides align to TRBD1. This CDR3 has 17 residues. V lost 5 bases and J lost 1; bases outside the gene matches: 9. Germline CDR1 is SGHNT and CDR2 is YYREEE (reference sequence). The CDR3 DNA reads as TGTGCCAGCAGATTAAAAGGGGGCGCGTCTGGGGCCAACGTCCTGACTTTC. This encodes CASRLKGGASGANVLTF.

The sample holds a few counts of this clone. The rearrangement uses TRBV11-3 and TRBJ2-7; D gene unclear. Germline assignment: CDR1 SGHNT and CDR2 YENEEA. The CDR3 consists of 14 residues. Trimming removed 6 bases at V and 1 base at J, with 13 bases between. CDR3 in amino acids: CASSPSPTSYEQYF. In DNA form, the CDR3 reads TGTGCCAGCAGTCCGAGTCCGACTTCCTACGAGCAGTACTTC.

The rearrangement links TRBV5-1 to TRBJ1-3; no reliable D call. CDR1 and CDR2 from the germline V gene are SGHRS and YFSETQ. This CDR3 comprises 13 residues. Trimming stripped 0 bases from V and 7 bases from J, with 8 bases between. The CDR3 nucleotides read TGCGCCAGCAGCTTGGGAGGGAGTAACACCATATATTTT. It codes for CASSLGGSNTIYF.

There are a few counts of this clone. The CDR3 is CASSRSQNPSTDTQYF. Here the CDR3 DNA reads TGTGCCAGCTCAAGAAGCCAAAACCCTAGCACAGATACGCAGTATTTT. V is TRBV18 and J is TRBJ2-3; D is undetermined. The CDR3 has 16 amino acids. Trimming left V 5 bases short and J 0 bases short, with 15 bases between. Germline CDR1 and CDR2: KGHSH and LQKENI.

The count of this clone is one. The chain joins TRBV6-1 to TRBJ2-2; D uncertain. The CDR3 consists of 14 residues. Germline CDR1 is MNHNS and CDR2 is SASEGT. V gave up 1 base and J gave up 6 bases, with 9 bases separating them. CDR3 region: CASSEVVRSGELFF. CDR3 bases: TGTGCCAGCAGTGAAGTCGTCAGGTCCGGGGAGCTGTTTTTT.

This chain connects TRBV30 to TRBJ1-1; no clear D. Germline V gene data show CDR1 as GTSNPN and CDR2 as SVGIG (reference sequence). This CDR3 is 11 amino acids long. Trimming shortened V by 8 bases and J by 4 bases, and 11 bases separated the two germline ends. The CDR3 coding sequence is TGTGCCCTCCGAGAGGTCACTGAAGCTTTCTTT. This encodes CALREVTEAFF.

The chain is built from TRBV27 and TRBJ2-1, with unresolved D. This CDR3 contains 13 residues. The V end was cut by 2 bases, the J end by 10 bases, with 12 bases between. Germline V gene sequence: CDR1 MNHEY, CDR2 SMNVEV (reference sequence). This CDR3 is CASSLNRGWEQFF. CDR3 sequence (DNA): TGTGCCAGCAGTTTAAACCGCGGATGGGAGCAGTTCTTC.

V gene TRBV27 combines with J gene TRBJ2-4; D ambiguous. CDR1 MNHEY and CDR2 SMNVEV come from the germline V gene (reference sequence). The CDR3 consists of 13 residues. Trimming removed 5 bases at V and 3 bases at J, with 8 bases between. DNA for the CDR3: TGTGCCAGCAGTCCCACTGACAAAAACATTCAGTACTTC. It translates to CASSPTDKNIQYF.

CDR3 bases: TGTGCCAGCAGCCAAGAAATTCTGACTAGCCTGAACACCGGGGAGCTGTTTTTT. As protein: CASSQEILTSLNTGELFF. The rearrangement joins TRBV14 to TRBJ2-2; 7 bases align to TRBD2. The CDR3 covers 18 residues. CDR1 is SGHDN, CDR2 FVKESK, per germline. The J segment lost 1 base and the V segment lost 0 bases, leaving 8 bases of the junction unmatched.

The gene calls are TRBV4-2 and TRBJ2-7, with 7 bases lining up with TRBD2. V was clipped by 0 bases and J by 4 bases; unmatched bases: 9. CDR3 length: 16 amino acids. The V gene's germline CDR1 is LGHNA and CDR2 YNFKEQ. The CDR3 loop is CASSQEPLARAYEQYF. As DNA, the CDR3 is TGTGCCAGCAGCCAAGAGCCACTAGCGCGGGCTTACGAGCAGTACTTC.

The chain links TRBV27 to TRBJ2-7; 11 bases align to TRBD2. The CDR3 is 16 residues long. Germline values: CDR1 MNHEY, CDR2 SMNVEV (reference sequence). With 3 bases clipped from V and 5 bases from J, the junction kept 9 bases outside the gene matches. The CDR3 is CASSFILAGVQHEQYF. Written as DNA, the CDR3 is TGTGCCAGCAGTTTCATACTAGCGGGAGTTCAACACGAGCAGTACTTC.

The V call is TRBV10-3, the J call TRBJ2-7, with 7 bases that match TRBD1. This CDR3 spans 13 amino acids. With 5 bases clipped from V and 0 bases from J, the junction kept 1 base outside the gene matches. Germline assignment: CDR1 ENHRY and CDR2 SYGVKD. The CDR3 is CAISRDSSYEQYF. The CDR3 DNA follows: TGTGCCATCAGTAGGGACAGCTCCTACGAGCAGTACTTC.

The chain has TRBV7-2 and TRBJ2-2; D perhaps matches TRBD2 (6 bases). The CDR3 is made up of 15 amino acids. V was pared by 5 bases and J by 4 bases, with 14 bases between. The germline V gene has CDR1 SGHTA and CDR2 FQGNSA. The CDR3 DNA reads as TGTGCCAGCAGCGGAGGGGCAGTGGGCACCGGGGAGCTGTTTTTT. Residues: CASSGGAVGTGELFF.